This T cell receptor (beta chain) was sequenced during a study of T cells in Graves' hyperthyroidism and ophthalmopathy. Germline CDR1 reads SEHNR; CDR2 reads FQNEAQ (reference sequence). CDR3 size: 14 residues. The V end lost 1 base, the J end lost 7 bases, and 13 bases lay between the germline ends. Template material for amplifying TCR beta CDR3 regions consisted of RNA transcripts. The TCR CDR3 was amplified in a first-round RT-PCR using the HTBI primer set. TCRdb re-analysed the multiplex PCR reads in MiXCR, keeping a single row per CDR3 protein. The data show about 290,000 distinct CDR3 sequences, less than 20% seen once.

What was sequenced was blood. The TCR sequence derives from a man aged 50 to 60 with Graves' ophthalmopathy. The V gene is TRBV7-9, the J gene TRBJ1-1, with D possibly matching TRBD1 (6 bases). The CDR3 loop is CASSLGGGRVEAFF. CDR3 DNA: TGTGCCAGCAGCTTAGGAGGGGGGCGAGTTGAAGCTTTCTTT. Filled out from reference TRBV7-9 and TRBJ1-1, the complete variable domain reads DTGVSQNPRHKITKRGQNVTFRCDPISEHNRLYWYRQTLGQGPEFLTYFQNEAQLEKSRLLSDRFSAERPKGSFSTLEIQRTEQGDSAMYLCASSLGGGRVEAFFGQGTRLTVV.